Below, one TCR beta chain is given with its context. The antigen is not known. Both 60 Vbeta primers and 13 Jbeta primers went into the PCR. The data were produced by immunoSEQ multiplex PCR, yet TCRdb's version contains in-frame clones alone and is incomplete. The data contain about 120,000 clones, 65% of them singletons. The data were taken from a study of cytomegalovirus exposure and HLA in healthy donors. Study-wide background: T cells numbering around 200 million yielded some 120 million unique TCR beta sequences in an earlier analysis.

Trimming removed 5 bases from V and 1 base from J; junction bases left unmatched: 14. CDR3 length equals 18 residues. Germline CDR1 reads SGHVS; CDR2 reads FQNEAQ. General study findings and limits: Later work found that TCR association rates differed between HLA loci; DRB1 had the most and HLA-C the fewest. For most TCR beta V segments, an earlier analysis put the productive rate at about 87% or about 30% of the time.

Donors counted as nominally healthy when sampled, yet unrecorded immune exposures were likely. The clonotype comes from a woman aged 40 to 50 in good health and CMV-seropositive. Source material: PBMCs. The chain is built from TRBV7-8 and TRBJ1-1, with 9 nucleotides matching TRBD1. CDR3 loop: CASSNKRGDRVENTEAFF. The CDR3 coding sequence is TGTGCCAGCAGCAATAAGAGGGGGGACAGGGTTGAGAACACTGAAGCTTTCTTT.